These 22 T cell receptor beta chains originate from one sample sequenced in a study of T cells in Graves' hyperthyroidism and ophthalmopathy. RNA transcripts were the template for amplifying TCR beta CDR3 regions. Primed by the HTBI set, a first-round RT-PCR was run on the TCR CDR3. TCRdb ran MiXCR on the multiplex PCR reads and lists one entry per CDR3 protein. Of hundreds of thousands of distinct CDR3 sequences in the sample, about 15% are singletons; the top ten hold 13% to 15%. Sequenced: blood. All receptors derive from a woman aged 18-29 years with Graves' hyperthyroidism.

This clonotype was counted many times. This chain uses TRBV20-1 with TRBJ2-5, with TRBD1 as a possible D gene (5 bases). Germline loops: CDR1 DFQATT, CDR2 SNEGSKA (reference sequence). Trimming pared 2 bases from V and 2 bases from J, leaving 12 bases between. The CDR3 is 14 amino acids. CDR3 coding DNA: TGCAGTGCTAGAATAGCAGGGATACAAGAGACCCAGTACTTC. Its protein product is CSARIAGIQETQYF.

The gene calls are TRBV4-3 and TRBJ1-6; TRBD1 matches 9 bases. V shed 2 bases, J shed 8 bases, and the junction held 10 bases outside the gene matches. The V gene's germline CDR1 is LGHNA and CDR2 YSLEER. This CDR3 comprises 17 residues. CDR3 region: CASSQTLPGQGDSPLHF. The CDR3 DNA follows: TGCGCCAGCAGCCAAACATTACCGGGACAGGGAGATTCACCCCTCCACTTT.

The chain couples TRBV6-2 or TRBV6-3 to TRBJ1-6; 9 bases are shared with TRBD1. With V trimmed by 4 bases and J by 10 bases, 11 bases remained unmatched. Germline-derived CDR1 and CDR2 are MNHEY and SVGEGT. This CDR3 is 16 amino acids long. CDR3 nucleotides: TGTGCCAGCAGTTTTATCGGGACAGGGATGAGATCACCCCTCCACTTT. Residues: CASSFIGTGMRSPLHF.

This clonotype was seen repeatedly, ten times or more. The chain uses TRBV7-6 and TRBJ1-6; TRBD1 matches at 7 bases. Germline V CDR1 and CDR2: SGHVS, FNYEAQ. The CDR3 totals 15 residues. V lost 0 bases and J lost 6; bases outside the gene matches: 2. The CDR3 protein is CASSLASGGNSPLHF. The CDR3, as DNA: TGTGCCAGCAGCTTAGCGTCAGGGGGTAATTCACCCCTCCACTTT. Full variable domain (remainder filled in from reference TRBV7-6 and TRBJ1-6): GAGVSQSPRYKVTKRGQDVALRCDPISGHVSLYWYRQALGQGPEFLTYFNYEAQQDKSGLPNDRFSAERPEGSISTLTIQRTEQRDSAMYRCASSLASGGNSPLHFGNGTRLTVT.

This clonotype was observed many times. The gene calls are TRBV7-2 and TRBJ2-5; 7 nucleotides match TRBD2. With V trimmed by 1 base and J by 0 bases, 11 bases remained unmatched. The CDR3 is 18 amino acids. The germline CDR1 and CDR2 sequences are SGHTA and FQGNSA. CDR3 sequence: CASSLVPAGTSYQETQYF. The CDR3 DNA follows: TGTGCCAGCAGCTTAGTCCCAGCGGGGACCTCGTACCAAGAGACCCAGTACTTC.

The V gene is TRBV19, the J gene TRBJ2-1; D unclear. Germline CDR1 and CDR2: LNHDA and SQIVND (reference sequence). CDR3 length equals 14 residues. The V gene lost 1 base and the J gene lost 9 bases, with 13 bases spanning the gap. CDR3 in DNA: TGTGCCAGTAGTATAGCGGCAGACCTGGCTGAGCAGTTCTTC. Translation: CASSIAADLAEQFF.

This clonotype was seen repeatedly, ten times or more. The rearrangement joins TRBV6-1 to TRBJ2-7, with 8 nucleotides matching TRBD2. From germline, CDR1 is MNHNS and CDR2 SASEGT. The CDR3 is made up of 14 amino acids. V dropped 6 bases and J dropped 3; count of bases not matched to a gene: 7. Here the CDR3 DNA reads TGTGCCAGCAGGCCGGGACTAGAGCGCTACGAGCAGTACTTC. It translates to CASRPGLERYEQYF.

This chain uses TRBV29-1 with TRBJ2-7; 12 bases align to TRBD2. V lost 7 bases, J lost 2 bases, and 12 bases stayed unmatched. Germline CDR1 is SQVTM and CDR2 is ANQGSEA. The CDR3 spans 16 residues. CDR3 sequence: CSARLAGVGGPYEQYF. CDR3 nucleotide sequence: TGCAGCGCGAGACTAGCGGGGGTGGGGGGGCCCTACGAGCAGTACTTC.

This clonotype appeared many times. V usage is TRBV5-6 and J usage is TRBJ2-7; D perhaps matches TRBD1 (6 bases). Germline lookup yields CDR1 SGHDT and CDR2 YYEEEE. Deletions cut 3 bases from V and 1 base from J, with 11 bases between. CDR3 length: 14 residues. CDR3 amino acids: CASSSLQGSYEQYF. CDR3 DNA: TGTGCCAGCAGCTCCTTACAGGGATCCTACGAGCAGTACTTC.

The CDR3, as DNA: TGTGCCAGCGGCCTGCGGGGGAGGAATCAGCCCCAGCATTTT. This codes for CASGLRGRNQPQHF. This chain connects TRBV6-1 to TRBJ1-5; a weak D match, TRBD1 (5 bases). CDR1 is MNHNS and CDR2 is SASEGT in the germline V gene. Trimming stripped 8 bases from V and 4 bases from J, with 15 bases between. The CDR3 has 14 residues.

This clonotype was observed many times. The CDR3 DNA sequence: TGTGCCAGCAGCTCGAATCCGGGACCGAACAATCAGCCCCAGCATTTT. Its translation is CASSSNPGPNNQPQHF. The chain carries TRBV7-2 and TRBJ1-5; tentative D call: TRBD1 (5 bases). Looked up from germline, CDR1 is SGHTA and CDR2 is FQGNSA. V lost 4 bases to trimming and J lost 3 bases, with 16 bases between them. This CDR3 comprises 16 residues.

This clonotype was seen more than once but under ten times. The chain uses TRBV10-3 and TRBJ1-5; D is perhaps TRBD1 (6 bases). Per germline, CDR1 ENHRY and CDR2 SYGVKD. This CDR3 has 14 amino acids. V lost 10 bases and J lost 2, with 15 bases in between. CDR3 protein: CATQRGAGNQPQHF. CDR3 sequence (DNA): TGTGCCACCCAACGGGGGGCTGGCAATCAGCCCCAGCATTTT.

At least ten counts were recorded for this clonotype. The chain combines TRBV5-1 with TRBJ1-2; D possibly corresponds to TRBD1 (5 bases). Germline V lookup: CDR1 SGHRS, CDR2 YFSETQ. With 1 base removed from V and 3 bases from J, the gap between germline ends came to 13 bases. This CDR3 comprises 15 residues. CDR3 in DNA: TGCGCCAGCAGCTTGAGTGGGACCGGGGACTATGGCTACACCTTC. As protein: CASSLSGTGDYGYTF.

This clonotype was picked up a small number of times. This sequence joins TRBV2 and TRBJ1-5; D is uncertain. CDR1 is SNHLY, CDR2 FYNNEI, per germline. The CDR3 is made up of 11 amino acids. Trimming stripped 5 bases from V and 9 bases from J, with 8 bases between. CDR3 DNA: TGTGCCAGCAGTCTCCGGGGGCCCCAGCATTTT. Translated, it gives CASSLRGPQHF. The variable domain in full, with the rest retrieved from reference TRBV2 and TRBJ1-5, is EPEVTQTPSHQVTQMGQEVILRCVPISNHLYFYWYRQILGQKVEFLVSFYNNEISEKSEIFDDQFSVERPDGSNFTLKIRSTKLEDSAMYFCASSLRGPQHFGDGTRLSIL.

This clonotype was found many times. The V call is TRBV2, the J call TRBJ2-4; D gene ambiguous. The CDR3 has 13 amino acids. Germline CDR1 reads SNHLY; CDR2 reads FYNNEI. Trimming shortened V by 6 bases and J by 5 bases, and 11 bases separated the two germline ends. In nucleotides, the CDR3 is TGTGCCAGCAGGTTTGGGTACCAAAACATTCAGTACTTC. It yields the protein CASRFGYQNIQYF.

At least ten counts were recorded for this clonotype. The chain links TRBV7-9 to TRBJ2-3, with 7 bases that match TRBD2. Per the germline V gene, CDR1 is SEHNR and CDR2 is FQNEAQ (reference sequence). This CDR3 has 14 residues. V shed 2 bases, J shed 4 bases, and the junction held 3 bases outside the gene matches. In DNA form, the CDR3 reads TGTGCCAGCAGCTTAAGCGGGGTTTCAGATACGCAGTATTTT. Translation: CASSLSGVSDTQYF.

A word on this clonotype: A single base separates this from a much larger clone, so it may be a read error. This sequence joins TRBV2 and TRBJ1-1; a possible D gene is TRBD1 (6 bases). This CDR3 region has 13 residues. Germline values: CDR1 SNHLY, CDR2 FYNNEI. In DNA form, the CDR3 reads TGTTCAAGGAGGGGGACCATGAACACTGAAGCTTTCTTT. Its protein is CSRRGTMNTEAFF.

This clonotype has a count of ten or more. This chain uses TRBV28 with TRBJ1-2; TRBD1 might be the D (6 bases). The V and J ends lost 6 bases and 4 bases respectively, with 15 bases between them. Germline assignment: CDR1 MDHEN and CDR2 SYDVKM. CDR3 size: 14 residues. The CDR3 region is CASSRPDRSYGYTF. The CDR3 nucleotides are TGTGCCAGCAGCCGCCCGGACAGAAGCTATGGCTACACCTTC.

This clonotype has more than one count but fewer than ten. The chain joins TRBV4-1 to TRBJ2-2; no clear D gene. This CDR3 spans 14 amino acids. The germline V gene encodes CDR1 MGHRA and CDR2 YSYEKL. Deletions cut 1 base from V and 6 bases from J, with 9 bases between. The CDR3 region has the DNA TGCGCCAGCAGCCAAGGAGGTATGGCCGGGGAGCTGTTTTTT. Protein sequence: CASSQGGMAGELFF.

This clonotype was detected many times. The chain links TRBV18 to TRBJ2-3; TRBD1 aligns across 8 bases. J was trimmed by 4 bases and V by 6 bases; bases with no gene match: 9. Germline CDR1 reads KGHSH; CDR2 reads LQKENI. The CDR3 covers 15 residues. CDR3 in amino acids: CASSVKTGAADTQYF. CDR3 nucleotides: TGTGCCAGCTCGGTGAAGACAGGGGCCGCAGATACGCAGTATTTT.

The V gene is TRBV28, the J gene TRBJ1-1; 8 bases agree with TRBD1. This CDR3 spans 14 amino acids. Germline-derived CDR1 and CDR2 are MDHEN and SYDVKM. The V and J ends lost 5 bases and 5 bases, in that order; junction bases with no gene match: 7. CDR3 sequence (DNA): TGTGCCAGCAGTCAGACAGGGGTAGGAACTGAAGCTTTCTTT. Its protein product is CASSQTGVGTEAFF.

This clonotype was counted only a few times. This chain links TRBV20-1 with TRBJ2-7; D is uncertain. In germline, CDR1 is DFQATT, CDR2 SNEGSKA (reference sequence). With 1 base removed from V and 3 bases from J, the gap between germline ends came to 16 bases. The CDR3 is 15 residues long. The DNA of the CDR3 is TGCAGTGCTAGAGGGCGGCCAGGATTCCGCTACGAGCAGTACTTC. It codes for CSARGRPGFRYEQYF.